Listed here is a single TCR beta chain. The target antigen is unknown. Libraries of TCR beta came from quantitative 5'-RACE with molecular barcodes. TCRdb re-called the 5' RACE reads with MiXCR, one entry per CDR3 protein. The sample contains some 330,000 distinct CDR3 sequences, under 8.5% of which appear only once. This sample is part of a study of CD8 T cells in ankylosing spondylitis. Whole-study findings and limits: Ankylosing spondylitis blood appeared to be characterized by a TCR beta motif of fewer than ten highly homologous variants. According to the report, clones linked to the disease were significantly enriched in matched synovial fluid samples taken from ankylosing spondylitis patients.

Trimming cost V 3 bases and J 4 bases, with 9 bases left between them. The CDR3 has 13 residues. The sequence derives from a male donor with ankylosing spondylitis. Sequencing was done on a sample of blood, either unsorted or a sorted T cell fraction (not recorded which). V gene TRBV12-3 or TRBV12-4 combines with J gene TRBJ1-1, with D unclear. The CDR3 reads CASSLGSGTEAFF. The CDR3 bases are TGTGCCAGCAGTTTGGGCAGTGGCACTGAAGCTTTCTTT.